Only a few counts were recorded for the clone carrying this T cell receptor beta chain. The target antigen is unknown. cDNA serving as the sequencing template came from extracted, reverse transcribed RNA. The repertoire was sequenced with immunoSEQ multiplex PCR; TCRdb's copy has only in-frame clones and lacks some. The repertoire consists of about 220,000 clones, with about three fifths occurring once and the leading ten covering roughly 1.6%. Treatment: oral pan-JAK inhibitor, 5-10 mg twice daily. V was pared by 5 bases and J by 3 bases, with 6 bases of the junction left unmatched. The CDR3 is 14 amino acids. Germline CDR1 and CDR2: SQVTM and ANQGSEA. The entry originates in a study of CD8+ T cells in alopecia areata. Points from the study as a whole: In lesional scalp, particularly from alopecia totalis/universalis, clonality was higher than in normal scalp.

The material was CD4+ T cells sorted from blood, obtained at week 4, from a patient treated with tofacitinib. The genes are TRBV29-1 and TRBJ2-2; 7 bases are shared with TRBD1. The sequence was collected from a human donor with alopecia areata. CDR3 residues: CSVIRDRYTGELFF. In DNA form, the CDR3 reads TGCAGCGTTATCCGGGACAGATACACCGGGGAGCTGTTTTTT.